The 22 T cell receptor beta chains listed next were all sequenced from one sample in a study of cytomegalovirus exposure and HLA in healthy donors. Primers for the PCR totalled 60 Vbeta and 13 Jbeta. The assay was immunoSEQ multiplex PCR, and TCRdb's table has in-frame clones only and misses some. The sample consists of 90,000 to 110,000 clones, about four fifths of them appearing once. The sample comprised PBMCs. The source of these receptors is a woman younger than 45 in good health and CMV-seronegative.

V and J are TRBV6-1 and TRBJ1-3; D is perhaps TRBD1 (5 bases). The V end lost 5 bases, the J end lost 2 bases, and 10 bases lay between the germline ends. Germline assignment: CDR1 MNHNS and CDR2 SASEGT. The CDR3 extends over 14 amino acids. For the CDR3, the DNA is TGTGCCAGCAGTCCCCAGGGTGCTGGAAACACCATATATTTT. Residues: CASSPQGAGNTIYF.

V gene TRBV13 combines with J gene TRBJ2-5; possibly TRBD2 for D (6 bases). CDR3 length: 13 amino acids. Germline CDR1 and CDR2: PRHDT and FYEKMQ (reference sequence). V was shortened by 4 bases and J by 4 bases, with 10 bases between the two germline ends. The CDR3 loop reads CASSSGRRETQYF. The CDR3 DNA follows: TGTGCCAGCAGCTCGGGGAGGCGAGAGACCCAGTACTTC.

This chain joins TRBV5-1 and TRBJ2-2; D may be TRBD1 (6 bases). The CDR3 extends over 15 amino acids. Germline V gene lookup returns CDR1 SGHRS and CDR2 YFSETQ. The V gene lost 5 bases and the J gene lost 4 bases, with 15 bases spanning the gap. CDR3 coding DNA: TGCGCCAGCAGTTCTGGGACACCAGCCACCGGGGAGCTGTTTTTT. Translated, it gives CASSSGTPATGELFF.

The gene calls are TRBV28 and TRBJ2-7; D is uncertain. The CDR3 has 13 amino acids. V gave up 1 base and J gave up 3 bases, with 7 bases separating them. The germline V gene has CDR1 MDHEN and CDR2 SYDVKM. The CDR3 protein is CASSLFNSYEQYF. In DNA form, the CDR3 reads TGTGCCAGCAGTTTATTCAATAGCTACGAGCAGTACTTC.

The rearrangement joins TRBV9 to TRBJ2-6; TRBD2 agrees at 9 bases. The CDR3 loop spans 16 amino acids. In germline, CDR1 is SGDLS, CDR2 YYNGEE. V was clipped by 3 bases and J by 12 bases; unmatched bases: 13. DNA for the CDR3: TGTGCCAGCAGCGCCCTATCCACTAGCGGGTACTCCGTCCTGACTTTC. The encoded protein is CASSALSTSGYSVLTF.

The rearrangement joins TRBV2 to TRBJ1-3, with D perhaps TRBD1 (6 bases). Trimming stripped 3 bases from V and 3 bases from J, with 9 bases between. The CDR3 contains 14 residues. Germline V gene lookup returns CDR1 SNHLY and CDR2 FYNNEI. In DNA, the CDR3 is TGTGCCAGCAGTGAGGGGGGGCTTGGAAACACCATATATTTT. Its protein product is CASSEGGLGNTIYF.

This chain joins TRBV6-5 and TRBJ1-3, with 9 bases matching TRBD1. Unmatched junction bases numbered 7, after V lost 6 bases and J lost 4 bases. The germline V gene encodes CDR1 MNHEY and CDR2 SVGAGI. CDR3 length equals 15 residues. The CDR3 reads CASRGGTGSGNTIYF. Written as DNA, the CDR3 is TGTGCCAGCAGGGGGGGGACAGGGTCAGGAAACACCATATATTTT.

This clone showed up just once. This chain joins TRBV7-3 and TRBJ2-1, with 7 bases matching TRBD1. The V segment lost 0 bases and the J segment 5 bases; nucleotides outside the gene matches: 7. Germline V lookup: CDR1 SGHTA, CDR2 FQGTGA. The CDR3 totals 16 residues. CDR3 in DNA: TGTGCCAGCAGCTTAACCGGCAATAGGGGGCACAATGAGCAGTTCTTC. This codes for CASSLTGNRGHNEQFF.

The chain links TRBV4-1 to TRBJ1-1; no clear D gene. Germline loops: CDR1 MGHRA, CDR2 YSYEKL. The CDR3 length is 15 residues. The ends were cut back, 1 base at V and 0 bases at J, with 9 bases in the middle. The CDR3 sequence: CASSQVPGVNTEAFF. CDR3 sequence (DNA): TGCGCCAGCAGCCAAGTCCCAGGTGTGAACACTGAAGCTTTCTTT.

The chain carries TRBV4-1 and TRBJ1-1, with D maybe TRBD1 (5 bases). Germline V gene lookup returns CDR1 MGHRA and CDR2 YSYEKL. The CDR3 has 15 amino acids. The V and J ends lost 0 bases and 7 bases respectively, with 15 bases between them. As DNA, the CDR3 is TGCGCCAGCAGCCAAGATCCAGCAGGGCTGGATGAAGCTTTCTTT. This sequence encodes CASSQDPAGLDEAFF.

The chain has TRBV4-3 and TRBJ2-5; 8 positions match TRBD1. The CDR3 spans 15 residues. The V segment lost 4 bases and the J segment 1 base; nucleotides outside the gene matches: 5. Germline CDR1 is LGHNA and CDR2 is YSLEER. The CDR3 region is CASSPEGTGQETQYF. CDR3 sequence (DNA): TGCGCCAGCAGCCCCGAAGGGACAGGCCAAGAGACCCAGTACTTC.

The chain combines TRBV7-9 with TRBJ2-1; TRBD2 matches at 8 bases. Germline CDR1 and CDR2: SEHNR and FQNEAQ (reference sequence). CDR3 size: 12 residues. The V and J ends lost 5 bases and 9 bases, in that order; junction bases with no gene match: 3. The CDR3 protein is CASSIGRGEQFF. Written as DNA, the CDR3 is TGTGCCAGCAGCATCGGGAGGGGTGAGCAGTTCTTC.

In its sample, this clone was seen a few times. This rearrangement joins TRBV11-2 to TRBJ2-1, with 9 nucleotides matching TRBD2. The trim removed 5 bases at V and 7 bases at J, leaving 12 bases unmatched. Germline CDR1 is SGHAT and CDR2 is FQNNGV. The CDR3 runs 16 residues. Written as DNA, the CDR3 is TGTGCCAGCAGCCCCCCGGGACTAGCTAATTGGAATGAGCAGTTCTTC. It specifies CASSPPGLANWNEQFF.

This clone was picked up one time. This chain joins TRBV5-4 and TRBJ2-7, with D unclear. The CDR3 contains 14 residues. Trimming removed 0 bases at V and 4 bases at J, with 11 bases between. Germline values: CDR1 SGHNT, CDR2 YYREEE (reference sequence). CDR3 loop: CASSLDLDQYEQYF. The DNA for the CDR3 is TGTGCCAGCAGCTTGGACCTAGACCAATACGAGCAGTACTTC.

The chain employs TRBV5-8 and TRBJ1-1; D ambiguous. This CDR3 region has 15 residues. CDR1 and CDR2 from the germline V gene are SGHTS and YDEGEE. Trimming left V 4 bases short and J 0 bases short, with 13 bases between. This chain's CDR3 is CASSDHAGVNTEAFF. The CDR3 DNA sequence: TGTGCCAGCAGCGATCATGCCGGGGTGAACACTGAAGCTTTCTTT.

The rearrangement uses TRBV10-3 and TRBJ2-1; D might be TRBD2 (6 bases). Trimming left V 4 bases short and J 7 bases short, with 8 bases between. Per germline, CDR1 ENHRY and CDR2 SYGVKD. The CDR3 spans 12 residues. The CDR3 DNA reads TGTGCCATCAGTGGAGGGACTAATGAGCAGTTCTTC. Translated: CAISGGTNEQFF.

The rearrangement uses TRBV28 and TRBJ2-1, with D possibly TRBD2 on 7 matching bases. V lost 8 bases to trimming and J lost 6 bases, with 17 bases between them. CDR1 is MDHEN and CDR2 is SYDVKM in the germline V gene. The length of the CDR3 is 14 residues. The DNA of the CDR3 is TGTGCCAGCTGGGGGGCGGGAGAGGCCAATGAGCAGTTCTTC. It yields the protein CASWGAGEANEQFF.

This sequence joins TRBV7-8 and TRBJ2-6; a possible D gene is TRBD2 (6 bases). Per germline, CDR1 SGHVS and CDR2 FQNEAQ. The CDR3 covers 16 residues. Trimming pared 3 bases from V and 3 bases from J, leaving 12 bases between. The CDR3 DNA sequence: TGTGCCAGCAGCTTTAGACTAGTCGGTGGGGCCAACGTCCTGACTTTC. This codes for CASSFRLVGGANVLTF.

This chain uses TRBV10-3 with TRBJ2-2; TRBD1 is a possible D gene (5 bases). V gave up 0 bases and J gave up 6 bases, with 5 bases separating them. Per the germline V gene, CDR1 is ENHRY and CDR2 is SYGVKD. The CDR3 contains 13 residues. CDR3 coding DNA: TGTGCCATCAGTGAGTCGACAGCCGGGGAGCTGTTTTTT. Translation: CAISESTAGELFF.

The chain links TRBV5-4 to TRBJ2-1; D remains unclear. This CDR3 comprises 11 residues. The germline gives CDR1 SGHNT, CDR2 YYREEE (reference sequence). Trimming took off 3 bases at V and 4 bases at J, with 2 bases between the two ends. CDR3 sequence (DNA): TGTGCCAGCAGCTCGTACAATGAGCAGTTCTTC. Translated: CASSSYNEQFF.

Here the CDR3 reads CASSKVDRTGGYEQYF. The DNA for the CDR3 is TGTGCCAGCAGCAAAGTGGACCGGACCGGAGGCTACGAGCAGTACTTC. The chain uses TRBV21-1 and TRBJ2-7; TRBD2 reflects the table's D call only, with no check against the DNA. TRBV21-1 is designated a pseudogene. This CDR3 has 16 amino acids.

The chain combines TRBV4-2 with TRBJ2-1; 10 nucleotides align to TRBD2. The CDR3 is 17 amino acids. Germline V lookup: CDR1 LGHNA, CDR2 YNFKEQ. Trimming at V came to 2 bases and at J to 6 bases, leaving 10 bases not matched to a gene. CDR3 amino acids: CASSQSLLSGRANEQFF. CDR3 nucleotides: TGTGCCAGCAGCCAAAGTCTTCTCAGCGGGAGGGCCAATGAGCAGTTCTTC.